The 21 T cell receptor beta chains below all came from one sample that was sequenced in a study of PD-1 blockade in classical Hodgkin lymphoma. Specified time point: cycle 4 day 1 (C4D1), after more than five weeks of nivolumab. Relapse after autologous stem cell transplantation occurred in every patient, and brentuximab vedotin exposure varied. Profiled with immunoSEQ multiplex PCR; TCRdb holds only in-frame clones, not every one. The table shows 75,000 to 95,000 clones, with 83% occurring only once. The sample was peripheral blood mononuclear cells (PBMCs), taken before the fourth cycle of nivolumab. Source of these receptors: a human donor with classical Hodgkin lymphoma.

The CDR3 reads CASSIFVGTGGRNTIYF. For the CDR3, the DNA is TGTGCCAGTAGTATTTTCGTGGGGACAGGGGGCAGAAACACCATATATTTT. The genes are TRBV19 and TRBJ1-3; 12 bases line up with TRBD1. Per the germline V gene, CDR1 is LNHDA and CDR2 is SQIVND (reference sequence). The length of the CDR3 is 17 residues. Unmatched junction bases numbered 8, after V lost 3 bases and J lost 5 bases.

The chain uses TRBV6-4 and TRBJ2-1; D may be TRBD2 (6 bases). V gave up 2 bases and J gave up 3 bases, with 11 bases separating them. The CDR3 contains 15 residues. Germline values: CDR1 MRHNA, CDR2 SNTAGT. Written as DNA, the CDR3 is TGTGCCAGCAGTGACAATCCTAGCGACTACAATGAGCAGTTCTTC. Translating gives CASSDNPSDYNEQFF.

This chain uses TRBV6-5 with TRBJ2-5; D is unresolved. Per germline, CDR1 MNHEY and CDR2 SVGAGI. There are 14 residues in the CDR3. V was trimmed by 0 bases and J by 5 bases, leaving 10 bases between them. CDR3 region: CASSYSLIHETQYF. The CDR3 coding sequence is TGTGCCAGCAGTTACTCACTGATCCACGAGACCCAGTACTTC.

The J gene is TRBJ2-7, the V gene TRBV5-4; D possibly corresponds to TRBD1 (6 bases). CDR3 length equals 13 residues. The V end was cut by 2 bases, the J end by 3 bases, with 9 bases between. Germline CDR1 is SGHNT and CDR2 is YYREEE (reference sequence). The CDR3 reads CASSFGRGYEQYF. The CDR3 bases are TGTGCCAGCAGCTTTGGCAGGGGCTACGAGCAGTACTTC. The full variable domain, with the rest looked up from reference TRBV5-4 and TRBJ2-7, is ETGVTQSPTHLIKTRGQQVTLRCSSQSGHNTVSWYQQALGQGPQFIFQYYREEENGRGNFPPRFSGLQFPNYSSELNVNALELDDSALYLCASSFGRGYEQYFGPGTRLTVT.

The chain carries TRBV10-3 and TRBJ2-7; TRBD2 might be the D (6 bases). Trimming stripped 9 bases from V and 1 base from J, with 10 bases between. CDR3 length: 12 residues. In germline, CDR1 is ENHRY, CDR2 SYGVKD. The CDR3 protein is CAINSGSYEQYF. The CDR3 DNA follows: TGTGCCATAAATAGCGGTTCCTACGAGCAGTACTTC.

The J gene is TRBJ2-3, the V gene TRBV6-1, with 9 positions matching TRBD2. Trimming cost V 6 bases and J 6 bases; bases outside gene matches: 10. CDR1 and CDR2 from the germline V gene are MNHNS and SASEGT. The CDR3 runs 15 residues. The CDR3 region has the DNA TGTGCCAGCAGCGGGTTTGCGGGAGGGAGTGATACGCAGTATTTT. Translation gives CASSGFAGGSDTQYF.

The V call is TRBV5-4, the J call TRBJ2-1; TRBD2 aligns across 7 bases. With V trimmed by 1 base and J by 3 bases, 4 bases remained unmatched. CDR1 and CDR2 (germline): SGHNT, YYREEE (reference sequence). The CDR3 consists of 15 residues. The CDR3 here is CASSLNGGSYNEQFF. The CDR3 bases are TGTGCCAGCAGCTTGAATGGCGGGAGCTACAATGAGCAGTTCTTC.

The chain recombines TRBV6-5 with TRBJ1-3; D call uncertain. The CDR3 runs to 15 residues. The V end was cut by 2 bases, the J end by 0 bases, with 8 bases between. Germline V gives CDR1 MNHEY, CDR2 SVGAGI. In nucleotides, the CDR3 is TGTGCCAGCAGTTACGAAAGTCGCTCTGGAAACACCATATATTTT. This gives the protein CASSYESRSGNTIYF.

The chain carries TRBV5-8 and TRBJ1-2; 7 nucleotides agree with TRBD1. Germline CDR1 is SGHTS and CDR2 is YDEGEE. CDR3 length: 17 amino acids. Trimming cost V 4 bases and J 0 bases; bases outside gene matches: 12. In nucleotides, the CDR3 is TGTGCCAGCAGCCAGGGCACAGGGGCCTTAGCTAACTATGGCTACACCTTC. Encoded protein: CASSQGTGALANYGYTF.

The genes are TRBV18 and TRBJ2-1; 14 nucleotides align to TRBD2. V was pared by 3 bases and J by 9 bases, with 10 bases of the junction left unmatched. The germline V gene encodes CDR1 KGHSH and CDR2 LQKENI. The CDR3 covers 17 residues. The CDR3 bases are TGTGCCAGCTCACCGCTCGGGACTAGCGGGAGCCGAGGTGAGCAGTTCTTC. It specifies CASSPLGTSGSRGEQFF.

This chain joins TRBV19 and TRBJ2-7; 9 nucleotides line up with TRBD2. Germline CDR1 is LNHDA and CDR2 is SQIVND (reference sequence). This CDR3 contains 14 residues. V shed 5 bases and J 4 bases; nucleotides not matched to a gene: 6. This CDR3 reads CASSGTTSGYEQYF. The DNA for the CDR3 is TGTGCCAGTAGTGGGACGACTAGCGGATACGAGCAGTACTTC.

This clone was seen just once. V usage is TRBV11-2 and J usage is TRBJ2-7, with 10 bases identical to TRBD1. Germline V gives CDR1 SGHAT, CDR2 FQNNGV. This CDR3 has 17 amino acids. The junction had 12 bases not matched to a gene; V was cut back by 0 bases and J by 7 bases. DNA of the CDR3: TGTGCCAGCAGCTTAGATCCTGCTCGACAGGGGGCTGGAGAGCAGTACTTC. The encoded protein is CASSLDPARQGAGEQYF.

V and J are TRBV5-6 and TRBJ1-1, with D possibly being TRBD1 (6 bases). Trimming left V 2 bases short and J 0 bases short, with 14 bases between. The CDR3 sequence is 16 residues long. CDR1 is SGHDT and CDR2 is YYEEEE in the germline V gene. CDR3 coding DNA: TGTGCCAGCAGCTTAGTGCCTGGGGGCTTGAACACTGAAGCTTTCTTT. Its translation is CASSLVPGGLNTEAFF.

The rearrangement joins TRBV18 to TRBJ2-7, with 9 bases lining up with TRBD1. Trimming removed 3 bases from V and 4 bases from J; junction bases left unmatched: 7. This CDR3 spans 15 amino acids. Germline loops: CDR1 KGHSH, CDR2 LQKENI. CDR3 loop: CASSPSMGQGYEQYF. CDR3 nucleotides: TGTGCCAGCTCACCGTCCATGGGACAGGGTTACGAGCAGTACTTC.

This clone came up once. CDR3 in amino acids: CASRGGLAGVGEQFF. CDR3 sequence (DNA): TGTGCCAGCAGGGGTGGGCTAGCGGGAGTTGGGGAGCAGTTCTTC. The chain uses TRBV6-6 and TRBJ2-1, with 10 bases fitting TRBD2. The CDR3 length is 15 residues. CDR1 is MNHNY, CDR2 SVGAGI, per germline (reference sequence). V was clipped by 6 bases and J by 10 bases; unmatched bases: 12.

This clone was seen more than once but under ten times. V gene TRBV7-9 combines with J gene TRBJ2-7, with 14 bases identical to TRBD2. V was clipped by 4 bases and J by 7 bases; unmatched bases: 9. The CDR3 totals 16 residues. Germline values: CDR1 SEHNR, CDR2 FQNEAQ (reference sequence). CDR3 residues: CASSSRLAGGPREQYF. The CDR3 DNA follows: TGTGCCAGCAGCTCCCGACTAGCGGGAGGGCCACGGGAGCAGTACTTC.

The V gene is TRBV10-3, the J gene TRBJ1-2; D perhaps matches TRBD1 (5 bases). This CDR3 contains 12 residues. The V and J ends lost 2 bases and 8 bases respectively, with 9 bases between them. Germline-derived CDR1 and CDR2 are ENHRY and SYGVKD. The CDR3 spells CAISEGAAGYTF. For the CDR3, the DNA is TGTGCCATCAGTGAGGGGGCAGCCGGCTACACCTTC.

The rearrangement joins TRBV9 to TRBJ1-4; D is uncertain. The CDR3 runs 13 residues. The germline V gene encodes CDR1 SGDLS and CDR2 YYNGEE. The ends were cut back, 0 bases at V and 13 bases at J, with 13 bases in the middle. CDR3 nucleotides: TGTGCCAGCAGCGTAGGGGTGAGCAAGGCACTGTTTTTT. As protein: CASSVGVSKALFF.

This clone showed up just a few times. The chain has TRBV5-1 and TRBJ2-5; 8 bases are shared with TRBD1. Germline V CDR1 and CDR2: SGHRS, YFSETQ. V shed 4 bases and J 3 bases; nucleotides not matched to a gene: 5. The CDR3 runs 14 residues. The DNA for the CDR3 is TGCGCCAGCAGCCAGGGACAGGTGAAAGAGACCCAGTACTTC. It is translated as CASSQGQVKETQYF.

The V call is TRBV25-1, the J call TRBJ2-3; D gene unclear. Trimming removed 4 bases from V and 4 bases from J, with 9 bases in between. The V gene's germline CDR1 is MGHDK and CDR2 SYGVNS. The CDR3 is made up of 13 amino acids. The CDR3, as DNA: TGTGCCAGCAGTGGTCAAAGGCCAGATACGCAGTATTTT. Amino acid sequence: CASSGQRPDTQYF.

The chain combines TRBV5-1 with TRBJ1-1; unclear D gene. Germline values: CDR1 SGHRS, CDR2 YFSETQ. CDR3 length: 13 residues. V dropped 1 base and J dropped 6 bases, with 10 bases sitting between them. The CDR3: CASSLRGSPEAFF. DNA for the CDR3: TGCGCCAGCAGCTTGCGAGGTTCCCCTGAAGCTTTCTTT.